Listed below are T cell receptor beta chains from one sample, sequenced in a study of monozygotic twins with inflammatory bowel disease. TCRdb reanalyzed the 5' RACE reads and collapses them to one entry per CDR3 protein, without DNA. Its table records about 110,000 distinct CDR3 sequences. Sequenced: blood. These receptor sequences come from a human donor with ulcerative colitis or Crohn's disease, or a healthy co-twin of an affected twin (not recorded which). CDR3s include the opening cysteine and the closing phenylalanine or tryptophan.

V gene	J gene	CDR3 protein
TRBV7-2	TRBJ1-2	CASSLTGFPYGYTF
TRBV2	TRBJ2-6	CASSLGRISGANVLTF
TRBV20-1	TRBJ1-5	CSAKPESNQPQHF
TRBV7-2	TRBJ2-7	CASTGGSYYEQYF
TRBV27	TRBJ2-3	CASSSPGGLHRTDTQYF
TRBV2	TRBJ1-5	CASQGGTGNQPQHF
TRBV5-1	TRBJ1-3	CASSLGPGLSGNTIYF
TRBV6-1	TRBJ2-1	CASSIGQGFKSEQFF
TRBV7-8	TRBJ1-5	CASSPGDPNQPQHF
TRBV28	TRBJ1-4	CASSLRESTNEKLFF
TRBV5-1	TRBJ2-7	CASGTSGNYEQYF
TRBV20-1	TRBJ2-7	CSGLGRASEQYF
TRBV29-1	TRBJ1-4	CSAEIGTNEKLFF
TRBV7-8	TRBJ2-5	CASSFSRAETQYF